The present TCR beta chain was sequenced within a study of CD8+ T cells in alopecia areata (dated by TCRdb to about 2018). Regarding the research as a whole: Treated patients were enrolled in an open-label pilot trial of oral tofacitinib at 5 to 10 mg twice daily for moderate-to-severe alopecia areata. Tofacitinib was given for 6 to 18 months, followed by 6 months of follow-up off drug to assess delayed response and recurrence. The study used high-throughput TCRbeta sequencing to examine T cell clonal expansion in alopecia areata, in both the C3H/HeJ mouse model and human patients. On the human side, TCRbeta sequencing was run on scalp tissue and on sorted CD4+ and CD8+ peripheral blood T cells from healthy controls and from alopecia areata patients with either patchy or totalis/universalis disease. Patients on tofacitinib were biopsied at baseline and after 4 and 24 weeks of treatment, and several of the patients also had a later scalp biopsy. Scalp clonality was compared among normal scalp (n=4), patchy alopecia areata scalp (n=8), and alopecia totalis/universalis scalp (n=8). RNA came from the PAXgene miRNA kit for fixed scalp, the miRNeasy kit for PBMCs, and the RNeasy kit for mouse skin. Amplification of TCRbeta CDR3 regions was done by immunoSEQ multiplex PCR using 35 Vbeta forward primers and 13 Jbeta reverse primers.

Lesional scalp punch biopsies and peripheral blood were collected from alopecia areata patients. Scalp biopsies from humans were placed right away in PAXgene tissue containers for fixation. This clone has only one observation. No antigen is known for it. Base quality data are lacking; no much larger clone is found one base away. CDR1 SGHTA and CDR2 FQGNSA were looked up in the germline V gene. Measured from the cysteine to the phenylalanine, the CDR3 is 17 residues long. Just CDR3 DNA is preserved here, 51 bases in frame from base 1. V is cut back by 5 bases and J by 2 bases, with 11 bases in the junction unmatched. Libraries were prepared through the immunoSEQ multiplex PCR assay. RNA was extracted from all samples and reverse transcribed into cDNA as template for TCR sequencing. First-strand cDNA was synthesized using SuperScript III with a 2:1 mix of oligo-dT and random hexamers. Amplification bias was assessed with a synthetic immune receptor repertoire, and residual bias was removed computationally. As for how the authors treated the data: Raw reads were preprocessed to remove errors, and CDR3 was defined according to IMGT conventions as the region from the conserved cysteine to phenylalanine. Clonality was computed as 1 minus the Shannon entropy, with the entropy normalized by log2 of the number of productive unique TCRs. Whether each scalp clone was CD4 or CD8 was inferred by checking scalp TCRbeta sequences against the CD4 and CD8 repertoires from sorted blood. This immuneACCESS table, as held by TCRdb, lists in-frame sequences with V and J called but not all clones. Of the missing ones, under half trace to an unresolved V gene in checked studies; the others have no known cause. V and J calls and clone size are as listed in that table; D and trimming were resolved from the DNA. A total of 7,500 to 10,000 clones appear in this sample, 50% to 70% of them only once. Of the sample, roughly 15% is held by the ten largest clones.

Here is what the overall study found, with its caveats: Resident alphabeta T cells in normal human skin are also sequenced, complicating scalp TCR repertoire analysis, unlike mouse skin dominated by gammadelta T cells. Shared TCR sequences between patients were less evident than in mice, which may be partly attributable to HLA diversity in the patient population. Compared with normal scalp, lesional scalp, particularly in alopecia totalis/universalis, had higher clonality and more expanded CD8+ clones, which suggests antigenic drive.

The chain is assembled from TRBV7-2 and TRBJ2-5, with TRBD1 identical over 10 junction bases. Sequencing used skin. This TCR was recovered from a human donor with alopecia areata. CDR3 protein: CASSTRQGAIQQETQYF. DNA sequence: TGTGCCAGCAGCACCCGACAGGGGGCCATCCAACAAGAGACCCAGTACTTC.